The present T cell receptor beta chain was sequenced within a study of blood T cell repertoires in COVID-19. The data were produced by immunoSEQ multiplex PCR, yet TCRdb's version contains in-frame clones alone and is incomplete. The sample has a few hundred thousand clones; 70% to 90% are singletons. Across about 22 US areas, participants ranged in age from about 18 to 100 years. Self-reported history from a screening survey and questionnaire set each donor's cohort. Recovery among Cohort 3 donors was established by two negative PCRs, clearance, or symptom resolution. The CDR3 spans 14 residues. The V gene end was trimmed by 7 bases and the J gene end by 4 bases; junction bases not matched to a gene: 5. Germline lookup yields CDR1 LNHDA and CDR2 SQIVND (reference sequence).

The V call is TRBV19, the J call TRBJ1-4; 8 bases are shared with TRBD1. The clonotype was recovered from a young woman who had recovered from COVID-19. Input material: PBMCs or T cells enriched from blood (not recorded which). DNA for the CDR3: TGTGCCAGTAACCTGGGACAGGATAATGAAAAACTGTTTTTT. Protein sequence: CASNLGQDNEKLFF.